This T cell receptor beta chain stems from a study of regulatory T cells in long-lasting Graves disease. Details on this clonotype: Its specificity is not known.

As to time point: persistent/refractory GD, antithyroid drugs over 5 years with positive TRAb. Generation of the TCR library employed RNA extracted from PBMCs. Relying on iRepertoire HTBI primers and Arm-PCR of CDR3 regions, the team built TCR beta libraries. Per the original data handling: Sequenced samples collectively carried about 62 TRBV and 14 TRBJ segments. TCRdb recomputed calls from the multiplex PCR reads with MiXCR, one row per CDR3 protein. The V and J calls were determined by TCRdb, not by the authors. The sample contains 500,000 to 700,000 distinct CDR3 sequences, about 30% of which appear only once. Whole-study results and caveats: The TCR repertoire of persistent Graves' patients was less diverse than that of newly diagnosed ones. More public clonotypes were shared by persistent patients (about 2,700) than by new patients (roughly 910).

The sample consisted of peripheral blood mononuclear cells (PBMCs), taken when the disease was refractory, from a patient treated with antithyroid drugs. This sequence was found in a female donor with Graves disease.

CDR3 DNA sequence: TGTGCCAGCAGTAAAGGGGAGAACTATGGCTACACCTTC. Protein: CASSKGENYGYTF. The gene calls are TRBV6-1 and TRBJ1-2, with D tentatively TRBD1 (5 bases). CDR3 length equals 13 residues. Germline V gene lookup returns CDR1 MNHNS and CDR2 SASEGT. Trimming removed 5 bases at V and 2 bases at J, with 9 bases between.